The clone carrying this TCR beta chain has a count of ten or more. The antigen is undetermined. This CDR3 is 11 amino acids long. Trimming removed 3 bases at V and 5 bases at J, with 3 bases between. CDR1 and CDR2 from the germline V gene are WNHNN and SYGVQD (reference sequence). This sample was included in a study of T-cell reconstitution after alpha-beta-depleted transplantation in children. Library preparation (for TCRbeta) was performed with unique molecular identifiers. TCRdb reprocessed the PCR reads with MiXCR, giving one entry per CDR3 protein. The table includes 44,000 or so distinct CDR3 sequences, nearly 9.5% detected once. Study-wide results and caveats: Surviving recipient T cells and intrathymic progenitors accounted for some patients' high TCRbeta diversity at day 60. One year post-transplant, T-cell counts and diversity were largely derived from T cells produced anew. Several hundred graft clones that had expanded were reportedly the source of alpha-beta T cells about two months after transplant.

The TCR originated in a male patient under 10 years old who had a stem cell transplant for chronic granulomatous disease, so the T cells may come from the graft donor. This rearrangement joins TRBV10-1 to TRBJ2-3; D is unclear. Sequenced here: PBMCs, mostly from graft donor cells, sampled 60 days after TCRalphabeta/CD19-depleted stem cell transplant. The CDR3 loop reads CASSDVDTQYF. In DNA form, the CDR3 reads TGCGCCAGCAGTGATGTAGATACGCAGTATTTT.